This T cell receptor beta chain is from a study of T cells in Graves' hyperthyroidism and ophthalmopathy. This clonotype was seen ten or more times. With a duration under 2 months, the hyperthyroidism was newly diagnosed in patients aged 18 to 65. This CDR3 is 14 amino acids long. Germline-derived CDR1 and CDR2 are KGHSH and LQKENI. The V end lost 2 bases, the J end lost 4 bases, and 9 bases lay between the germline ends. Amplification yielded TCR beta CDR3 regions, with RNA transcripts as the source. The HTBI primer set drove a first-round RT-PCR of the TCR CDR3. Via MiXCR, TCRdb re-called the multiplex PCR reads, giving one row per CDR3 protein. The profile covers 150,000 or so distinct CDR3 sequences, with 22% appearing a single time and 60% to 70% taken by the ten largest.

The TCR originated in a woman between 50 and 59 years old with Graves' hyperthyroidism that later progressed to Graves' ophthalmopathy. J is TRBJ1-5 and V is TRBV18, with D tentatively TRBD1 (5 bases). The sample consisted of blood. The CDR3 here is CASSPTGNNQPQHF. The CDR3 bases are TGTGCCAGCTCACCAACAGGTAATAATCAGCCCCAGCATTTT.